The 29 T cell receptor beta chains below come from one sample, sequenced in a study of regulatory T cells in long-lasting Graves disease. Time point meaning: newly diagnosed GD, antithyroid drugs for less than 3 months. Making the TCR library involved RNA that had been extracted from PBMCs. Investigators prepared the TCR beta libraries by applying iRepertoire HTBI primers and Arm-PCR of CDR3 regions. In TCRdb, the multiplex PCR reads were re-called with MiXCR into one record per CDR3 protein. Of 250,000 or so distinct CDR3 sequences listed, around a sixth are singletons. These same data were also listed under a study on T cells in Graves' hyperthyroidism and ophthalmopathy.

The sample in question was peripheral blood mononuclear cells (PBMCs), obtained at new diagnosis, from a patient treated with antithyroid drugs. Source of these receptors: a woman in her thirties with Graves disease.

The chain is built from TRBV2 and TRBJ1-6, with a tentative D call TRBD1 (5 bases). Germline V gene sequence: CDR1 SNHLY, CDR2 FYNNEI. The CDR3 has 15 residues. With 2 bases removed from V and 7 bases from J, the gap between germline ends came to 12 bases. CDR3 DNA sequence: TGTGCCAGCAGTGAACAGGGTAGTCGGAATTCACCCCTCCACTTT. Translated, it gives CASSEQGSRNSPLHF.

J is TRBJ1-1 and V is TRBV7-2; maybe TRBD1 (6 bases). Germline values: CDR1 SGHTA, CDR2 FQGNSA. Trimming took 0 bases from V and 3 from J, leaving 14 bases between them. The CDR3 spans 16 residues. The CDR3 spells CASSLAPTGRDTEAFF. The CDR3 DNA reads TGTGCCAGCAGCTTAGCCCCGACAGGACGGGACACTGAAGCTTTCTTT.

Remarks on this clonotype: Germline and junction disagree at one end, which may indicate a read error. The rearrangement links TRBV4-2 to TRBJ2-7, with 11 nucleotides matching TRBD1. The CDR3 is 15 amino acids. The germline V gene encodes CDR1 LGHNA and CDR2 YNFKEQ. This CDR3 reads CTSSQEGQGVYEQYF. The CDR3 coding sequence is TGTACCAGCAGCCAAGAGGGACAGGGGGTCTACGAGCAGTACTTC.

This clonotype was seen many times. The genes are TRBV6-5 and TRBJ1-1; D uncertain. V dropped 1 base and J dropped 1 base, with 4 bases sitting between them. The CDR3 length is 13 residues. From germline, CDR1 is MNHEY and CDR2 SVGAGI. The CDR3 sequence is CASSYYKNTEAFF. CDR3 in DNA: TGTGCCAGCAGTTACTATAAGAACACTGAAGCTTTCTTT.

This clonotype was counted a few times. The genes are TRBV11-2 and TRBJ2-5, with D possibly TRBD1 on 7 matching bases. Deletions cut 3 bases from V and 4 bases from J, with 12 bases between. Germline CDR1 SGHAT, CDR2 FQNNGV. The CDR3 is 14 amino acids. CDR3 protein: CASSFRGELETQYF. The DNA of the CDR3 is TGTGCCAGCAGCTTCAGGGGGGAGTTAGAGACCCAGTACTTC.

J is TRBJ1-1 and V is TRBV30, with unresolved D. V shed 2 bases and J shed 5 bases, with 6 bases lying between them. Germline V gene lookup returns CDR1 GTSNPN and CDR2 SVGIG (reference sequence). The CDR3 spans 11 residues. This chain's CDR3 is CAWSLGTEAFF. As DNA, the CDR3 is TGTGCCTGGAGTCTGGGGACTGAAGCTTTCTTT.

At least ten counts were recorded for this clonotype. The rearrangement links TRBV12-3 or TRBV12-4 to TRBJ2-5; the D gene is possibly TRBD1 (5 bases). V was trimmed by 5 bases and J by 2 bases, leaving 15 bases between them. The CDR3 covers 15 residues. The CDR3 coding sequence is TGTGCCAGCAGTCCCCCTCGAAGGGGTCAAGAGACCCAGTACTTC. It specifies CASSPPRRGQETQYF.

This clonotype was seen at least ten times. This chain uses TRBV12-3 or TRBV12-4 with TRBJ2-1; perhaps TRBD2 as D (6 bases). Trimming left V 6 bases short and J 0 bases short, with 12 bases between. CDR3 size: 15 residues. In DNA, the CDR3 is TGTGCCAGCAGACACCGGGACTTCTCCTACAATGAGCAGTTCTTC. Residues: CASRHRDFSYNEQFF.

This clonotype has ten or more counts. The rearrangement uses TRBV18 and TRBJ1-1; D remains unclear. Germline V gene lookup returns CDR1 KGHSH and CDR2 LQKENI. This CDR3 has 13 amino acids. The V end was cut by 2 bases, the J end by 7 bases, with 11 bases between. The CDR3 bases are TGTGCCAGCTCACCAGGACGAAATATTGAAGCTTTCTTT. As protein: CASSPGRNIEAFF. Complete variable domain (other parts from reference TRBV18 and TRBJ1-1): NAGVMQNPRHLVRRRGQEARLRCSPMKGHSHVYWYRQLPEEGLKFMVYLQKENIIDESGMPKERFSAEFPKEGPSILRIQQVVRGDSAAYFCASSPGRNIEAFFGQGTRLTVV.

V gene TRBV6-1 combines with J gene TRBJ2-7; D gene unclear. Per the germline V gene, CDR1 is MNHNS and CDR2 is SASEGT. CDR3 size: 13 residues. Trimming shortened V by 7 bases and J by 3 bases, and 13 bases separated the two germline ends. The CDR3 DNA reads TGTGCCAGCATTGCTGAGGCAGGCTACGAGCAGTACTTC. Its translation: CASIAEAGYEQYF.

This clonotype has only a few counts. V is TRBV10-2 and J is TRBJ2-7; TRBD2 matches 7 bases. Germline V CDR1 and CDR2: WSHSY, SAAADI. The CDR3 sequence is 13 residues long. V dropped 7 bases and J dropped 5; count of bases not matched to a gene: 8. The CDR3 DNA reads TGCGCCAGCACCCCGGGAGGAGGGGACGAGCAGTACTTC. Translation: CASTPGGGDEQYF.

The chain links TRBV4-1 to TRBJ1-4; no firm D call. Trimming shortened V by 4 bases and J by 8 bases, and 17 bases separated the two germline ends. CDR1 and CDR2 from the germline V gene are MGHRA and YSYEKL. This CDR3 has 15 amino acids. CDR3 bases: TGCGCCAGCAGCCCCCCAAACCGGAGAACCGAAAAACTGTTTTTT. Translation gives CASSPPNRRTEKLFF.

The sample holds many counts of this clonotype. J is TRBJ1-1 and V is TRBV18; 8 nucleotides match TRBD1. Looked up from germline, CDR1 is KGHSH and CDR2 is LQKENI. Trimming cost V 3 bases and J 1 base; bases outside gene matches: 4. The CDR3 loop spans 15 amino acids. The CDR3 loop is CASSPLGQGNTEAFF. CDR3 sequence (DNA): TGTGCCAGCTCACCTTTAGGACAGGGGAACACTGAAGCTTTCTTT.

The V and J genes are TRBV2 and TRBJ1-1; possibly TRBD1 for D (6 bases). The V and J ends lost 7 bases and 6 bases respectively, with 21 bases between them. The CDR3 is 15 amino acids. Germline assignment: CDR1 SNHLY and CDR2 FYNNEI. CDR3 in DNA: TGTGCCAGCAACGTCGTGGACAGCACTCAATCTGAAGCTTTCTTT. The encoded protein is CASNVVDSTQSEAFF.

V is TRBV2 and J is TRBJ1-1; D is uncertain. V gave up 2 bases and J gave up 2 bases, with 9 bases separating them. Germline V gene lookup returns CDR1 SNHLY and CDR2 FYNNEI. The CDR3 has 14 residues. The CDR3 reads CASSESEKNTEAFF. CDR3 coding DNA: TGTGCCAGCAGTGAATCGGAAAAAAACACTGAAGCTTTCTTT.

This sequence joins TRBV4-1 and TRBJ2-1; D is unresolved. Germline loops: CDR1 MGHRA, CDR2 YSYEKL. The germline V and J ends were trimmed by 1 base and 8 bases, with 15 bases remaining between them. The CDR3 extends over 15 amino acids. In nucleotides, the CDR3 is TGCGCCAGCAGCCAAGGGGGAAGGAACCTAGATGAGCAGTTCTTC. Translating it yields CASSQGGRNLDEQFF.

This clonotype was seen at least ten times. The J gene is TRBJ1-6, the V gene TRBV2; a possible D gene is TRBD1 (6 bases). Germline V CDR1 and CDR2: SNHLY, FYNNEI. V lost 6 bases and J lost 9, with 18 bases in between. The CDR3 spans 15 residues. CDR3 in DNA: TGTGCCAGCAGCGAAAGTGAGCAGGGGATTTCACCCCTCCACTTT. Protein sequence: CASSESEQGISPLHF.

About this clonotype: Being one base from a much bigger clone, this may be a read error. This sequence joins TRBV5-1 and TRBJ1-6, with 9 bases fitting TRBD1. CDR1 SGHRS and CDR2 YFSETQ come from the germline V gene. CDR3 length: 15 residues. This chain's CDR3 is CTSSLGGTGLSPLHF. The CDR3 nucleotides read TGTACCAGCAGCTTGGGAGGGACAGGGCTCTCACCCCTCCACTTT.

At least ten counts were recorded for this clonotype. V is TRBV20-1 and J is TRBJ1-6, with TRBD1 matching 10 bases. This CDR3 contains 18 residues. Germline V gene lookup returns CDR1 DFQATT and CDR2 SNEGSKA (reference sequence). V dropped 6 bases and J dropped 9; count of bases not matched to a gene: 20. CDR3 nucleotides: TGCAGTGCCCCAGGGACAGGGGAGGATTACGAAGGTGGTTCACCCCTCCACTTT. The encoded protein is CSAPGTGEDYEGGSPLHF.

A word on this clonotype: Just one base apart from a much larger clone, this may be a read error. The conserved phenylalanine or tryptophan is not found at the CDR3 terminus, so this likely reflects a read error. V gene TRBV11-1 combines with J gene TRBJ2-2, with D unresolved. V was cut by 5 bases and J by 4 bases, with 14 bases left in between. The germline V gene has CDR1 SGHAT and CDR2 FQDESV (reference sequence). This CDR3 comprises 15 residues. The chain's CDR3 is CASSGKIKGTGELFL. CDR3 bases: TGTGCCAGCAGCGGAAAAATCAAGGGCACCGGGGAGCTGTTTTTA.

This clonotype was counted many times. The chain recombines TRBV5-5 with TRBJ2-3; possibly TRBD1 for D (6 bases). V was shortened by 2 bases and J by 4 bases, with 11 bases between the two germline ends. CDR1 and CDR2 from the germline V gene are SGHKS and YYEKEE (reference sequence). The CDR3 loop spans 14 amino acids. The CDR3 loop is CASSFTGNSDTQYF. CDR3 DNA: TGTGCCAGCAGCTTTACAGGGAACTCAGATACGCAGTATTTT. Based on the CDR3 plus reference TRBV5-5 and TRBJ2-3, the full variable domain is DAGVTQSPTHLIKTRGQQVTLRCSPISGHKSVSWYQQVLGQGPQFIFQYYEKEERGRGNFPDRFSARQFPNYSSELNVNALLLGDSALYLCASSFTGNSDTQYFGPGTRLTVL.

This clonotype has ten or more counts. V usage is TRBV2 and J usage is TRBJ1-6; D unresolved. Per the germline V gene, CDR1 is SNHLY and CDR2 is FYNNEI. This CDR3 spans 14 amino acids. With 7 bases removed from V and 10 bases from J, the gap between germline ends came to 17 bases. The DNA for the CDR3 is TGTGCCAGCATACTAGACTCTCTGGGGTCACCCCTCCACTTT. Encoded protein: CASILDSLGSPLHF.

This clonotype was seen many times. The chain has TRBV11-2 and TRBJ2-3; TRBD2 agrees at 9 bases. V gave up 5 bases and J gave up 4 bases; unmatched junction bases: 19. Germline V gene sequence: CDR1 SGHAT, CDR2 FQNNGV. The CDR3 is 19 amino acids. CDR3 loop: CASSLDSQRGVLRADTQYF. The CDR3 nucleotides read TGTGCCAGCAGCCTGGACAGCCAGCGGGGGGTTCTTCGCGCAGATACGCAGTATTTT.

On this clonotype: A read error is possible here, since a much larger clone lies one base away. The chain is built from TRBV6-9 and TRBJ1-5, with a tentative D call TRBD1 (6 bases). This CDR3 comprises 15 residues. From germline, CDR1 is MNHGY and CDR2 SVAAGI. This CDR3 reads CASSSRQARKQPQHF. In nucleotides, the CDR3 is TGTGCCAGCAGTTCCCGACAGGCCCGCAAACAGCCCCAGCATTTT.

This clonotype was seen repeatedly, ten times or more. This chain joins TRBV7-8 and TRBJ2-1; the D is unclear. The germline V gene has CDR1 SGHVS and CDR2 FQNEAQ. The CDR3 runs 12 residues. V was trimmed by 1 base and J by 9 bases, leaving 7 bases between them. The CDR3 reads CASSLGASEQFF. CDR3 sequence (DNA): TGTGCCAGCAGCTTAGGCGCCAGTGAGCAGTTCTTC. Based on the CDR3 plus reference TRBV7-8 and TRBJ2-1, the full variable domain is GAGVSQSPRYKVAKRGQDVALRCDPISGHVSLFWYQQALGQGPEFLTYFQNEAQLDKSGLPSDRFFAERPEGSVSTLKIQRTQQEDSAVYLCASSLGASEQFFGPGTRLTVL.

The table lists this clonotype with many counts. The V and J genes are TRBV12-3 or TRBV12-4 and TRBJ1-1, with TRBD1 as a possible D gene (5 bases). The CDR3 is 13 amino acids. With 7 bases removed from V and 2 bases from J, the gap between germline ends came to 11 bases. The CDR3 DNA is TGTGCCAGCAAGCCGACAGCAAACACTGAAGCTTTCTTT. This codes for CASKPTANTEAFF.

This clonotype was counted ten times or more. This chain connects TRBV9 to TRBJ1-2; 9 nucleotides align to TRBD1. Per germline, CDR1 SGDLS and CDR2 YYNGEE. V dropped 4 bases and J dropped 5; count of bases not matched to a gene: 9. CDR3 length: 15 residues. The CDR3 DNA reads as TGTGCCAGCAGCCCACGACCGGGGACAGGGTATGGCTACACCTTC. This translates into CASSPRPGTGYGYTF.

This clonotype was seen only a few times. V is TRBV19 and J is TRBJ2-1; 7 bases fit TRBD1. From germline, CDR1 is LNHDA and CDR2 SQIVND (reference sequence). The trim removed 5 bases at V and 10 bases at J, leaving 14 bases unmatched. CDR3 size: 15 residues. CDR3 in DNA: TGTGCCAGTAGTCTGTCACAGGGGCCGCAGGAGGAGCAGTTCTTC. Encoded protein: CASSLSQGPQEEQFF.

As concerns this clonotype: The final CDR3 position lacks the conserved phenylalanine or tryptophan, pointing to a likely read error. The chain joins TRBV5-1 to TRBJ2-3, with a tentative D call TRBD2 (6 bases). The length of the CDR3 is 14 residues. Trimming removed 9 bases at V and 0 bases at J, with 14 bases between. Germline CDR1 SGHRS, CDR2 YFSETQ. The CDR3 sequence: CATPGDVSTDTQYI. CDR3 bases: TGCGCCACACCGGGGGACGTTAGCACAGATACGCAGTATATT.